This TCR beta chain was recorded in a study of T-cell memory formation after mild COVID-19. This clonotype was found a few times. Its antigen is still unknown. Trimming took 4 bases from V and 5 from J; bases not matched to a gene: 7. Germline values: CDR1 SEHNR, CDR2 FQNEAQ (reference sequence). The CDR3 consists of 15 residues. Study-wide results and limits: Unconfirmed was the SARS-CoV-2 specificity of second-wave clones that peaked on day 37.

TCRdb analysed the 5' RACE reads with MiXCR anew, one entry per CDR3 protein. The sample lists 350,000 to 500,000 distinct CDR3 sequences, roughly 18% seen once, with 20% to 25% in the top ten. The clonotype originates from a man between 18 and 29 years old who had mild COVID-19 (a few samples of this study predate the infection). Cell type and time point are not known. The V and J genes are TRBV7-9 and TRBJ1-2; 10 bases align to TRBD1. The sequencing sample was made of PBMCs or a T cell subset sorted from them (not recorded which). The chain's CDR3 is CASSSGTGDFYGYTF. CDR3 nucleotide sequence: TGTGCCAGCAGCTCCGGGACAGGGGATTTTTATGGCTACACCTTC.